This TCR beta chain is drawn from a study of graft-versus-host responses after intestinal transplantation. General observations from the study: Declining HvG levels early post-transplant were linked to peak circulating GvH clone levels. GvH clonotypes were identified within recipient marrow, with a subset emerging first in ileum or blood.

Notes on this clone: As yet, its antigen is unknown.

CDR3 size: 13 residues. Germline assignment: CDR1 SGHAT and CDR2 FQNNGV. Method: immunoSEQ multiplex PCR; TCRdb's copy keeps in-frame clones and lacks some. The sample records just under 50,000 clones, about 81% being singletons. The input for sequencing was unstimulated CD4+ T cells sorted from spleen or lymph node cells, taken before transplant. The rearrangement links TRBV11-2 to TRBJ2-5; no clear D. The end of the DNA fits TRBJ2-7 better, so the J call may be wrong. This sequence was found in a human donor who was the organ donor for an intestinal transplant. CDR3 sequence reads: CASSIRNSYEQYF. The CDR3 DNA reads TGTGCCAGCAGCATCAGGAACTCCTACGAGCAGTACTTC.